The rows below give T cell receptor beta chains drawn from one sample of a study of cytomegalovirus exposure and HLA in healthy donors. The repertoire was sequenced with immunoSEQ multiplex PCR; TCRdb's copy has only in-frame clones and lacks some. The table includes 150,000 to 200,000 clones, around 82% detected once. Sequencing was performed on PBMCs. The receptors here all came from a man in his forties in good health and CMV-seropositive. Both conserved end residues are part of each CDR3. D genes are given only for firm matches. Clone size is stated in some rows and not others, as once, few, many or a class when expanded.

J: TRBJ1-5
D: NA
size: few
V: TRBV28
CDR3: CASGPQHF
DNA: TGTGCCTCGGGGCCCCAGCATTTT

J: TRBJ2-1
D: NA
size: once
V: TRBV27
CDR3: CASYLNGEQFF
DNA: TGTGCCAGTTACCTTAACGGGGAGCAGTTCTTC

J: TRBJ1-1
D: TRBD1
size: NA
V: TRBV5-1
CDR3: CASSGTGRTEAFF
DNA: TGCGCCAGCAGCGGGACAGGGAGGACTGAAGCTTTCTTT

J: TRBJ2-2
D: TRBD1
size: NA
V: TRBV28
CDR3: CASSLGGQGTGELFF
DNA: TGTGCCAGCAGTTTAGGGGGACAGGGTACCGGGGAGCTGTTTTTT

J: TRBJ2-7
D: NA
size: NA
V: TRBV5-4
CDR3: CASSLVEGVEQYF
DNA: TGTGCCAGCAGCTTGGTAGAAGGAGTCGAGCAGTACTTC

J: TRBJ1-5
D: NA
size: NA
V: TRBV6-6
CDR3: CASSYSPRGFQPQHF
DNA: TGTGCCAGCAGTTACTCGCCTCGGGGTTTTCAGCCCCAGCATTTT

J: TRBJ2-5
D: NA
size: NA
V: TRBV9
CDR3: CASSAASGFGGEAQYF
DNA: TGTGCCAGCAGCGCGGCCTCTGGCTTTGGAGGAGAGGCCCAGTACTTC

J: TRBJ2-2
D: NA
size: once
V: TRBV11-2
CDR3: CASSLVQRVGHTGELFF
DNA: TGTGCCAGCAGCTTAGTTCAGCGGGTGGGCCACACCGGGGAGCTGTTTTTT

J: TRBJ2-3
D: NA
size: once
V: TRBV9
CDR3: CASSLGTGGTDTQYF
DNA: TGTGCCAGCAGCCTTGGTACAGGCGGCACAGATACGCAGTATTTT

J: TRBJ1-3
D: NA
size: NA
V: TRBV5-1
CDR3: CASSSTGSPGNTIYF
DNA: TGCGCCAGCAGCAGCACAGGGAGTCCTGGAAACACCATATATTTT

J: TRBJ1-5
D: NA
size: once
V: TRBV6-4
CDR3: CASSDSGGSQPQHF
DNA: TGTGCCAGCAGTGACAGCGGGGGGAGTCAGCCCCAGCATTTT

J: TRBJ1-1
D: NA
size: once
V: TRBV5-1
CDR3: CASSLKGVGTEAFF
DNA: TGCGCCAGCAGCTTGAAGGGGGTGGGCACTGAAGCTTTCTTT

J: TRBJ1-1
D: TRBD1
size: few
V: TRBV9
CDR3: CASSDRGVNTEAFF
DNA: TGTGCCAGCAGCGACAGGGGAGTGAACACTGAAGCTTTCTTT

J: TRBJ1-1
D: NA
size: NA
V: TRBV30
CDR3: CAWRGRGQMNTEAFF
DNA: TGTGCCTGGAGGGGAAGAGGACAGATGAACACTGAAGCTTTCTTT

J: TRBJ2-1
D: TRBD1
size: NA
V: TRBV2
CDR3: CASSRDRGIGFF
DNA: TGTGCCAGCAGTCGGGACAGGGGAATCGGGTTCTTC

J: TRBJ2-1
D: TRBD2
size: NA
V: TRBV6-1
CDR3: CASSESLAGYYNEQFF
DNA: TGTGCCAGCAGTGAAAGTCTAGCGGGCTATTACAATGAGCAGTTCTTC

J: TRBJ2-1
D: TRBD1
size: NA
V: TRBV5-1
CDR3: CASSFDRGSPIGNEQFF
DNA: TGCGCCAGCAGCTTCGACAGGGGATCCCCAATTGGGAATGAGCAGTTCTTC

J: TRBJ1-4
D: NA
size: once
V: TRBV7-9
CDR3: CASSLALTPSNEKLFF
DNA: TGTGCCAGCAGCTTAGCTCTCACACCCAGTAATGAAAAACTGTTTTTT

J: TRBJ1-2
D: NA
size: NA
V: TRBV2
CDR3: CATRDNGYTF
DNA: TGTGCCACCCGGGACAACGGCTACACCTTC

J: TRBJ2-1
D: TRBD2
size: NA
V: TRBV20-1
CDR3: CSARSGRELF
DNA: TGCAGTGCTAGGAGCGGGAGAGAGCTCTTC

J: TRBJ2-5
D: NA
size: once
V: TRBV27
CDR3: CASSLSMAGSQETQYF
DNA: TGTGCCAGCAGTTTATCTATGGCAGGGTCGCAAGAGACCCAGTACTTC

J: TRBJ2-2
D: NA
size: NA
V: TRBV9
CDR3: CASSPRLNTGELFF
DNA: TGTGCCAGCAGCCCCCGTTTGAACACCGGGGAGCTGTTTTTT

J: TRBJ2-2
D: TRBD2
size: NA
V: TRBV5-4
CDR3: CASSPTSGRGLFF
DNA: TGTGCCAGCAGCCCGACTAGCGGGAGGGGCCTGTTTTTT

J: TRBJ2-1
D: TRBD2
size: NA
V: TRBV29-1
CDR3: CSVVLAGVSYNEQFF
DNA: TGCAGCGTTGTACTAGCGGGAGTTTCCTACAATGAGCAGTTCTTC

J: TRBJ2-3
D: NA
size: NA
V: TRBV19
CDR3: CASSIENGYSTDTQYF
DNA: TGTGCCAGTAGTATAGAGAACGGTTATAGCACAGATACGCAGTATTTT

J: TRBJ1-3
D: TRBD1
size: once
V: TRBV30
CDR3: CAWRMTGHTGNTIYF
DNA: TGTGCCTGGAGAATGACAGGGCACACTGGAAACACCATATATTTT

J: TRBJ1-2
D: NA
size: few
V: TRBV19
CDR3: CARGDRGLYNYGYTF
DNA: TGTGCCAGAGGGGATAGGGGTTTGTATAACTATGGCTACACCTTC